One and the same sample provided the 6 T cell receptor beta chains below, sequenced in a study of cytomegalovirus exposure and HLA in healthy donors. A multiplex PCR was run with 60 Vbeta primers and 13 Jbeta primers. Sequencing used immunoSEQ multiplex PCR; TCRdb keeps in-frame clones, though not all of them. The sample carries around 150,000 clones, approximately 71% recorded once. The sample was PBMCs. The receptors stem from a middle-aged woman in good health and CMV-seropositive.

The chain couples TRBV18 to TRBJ2-7, with D perhaps matching TRBD2 (6 bases). Trimming took off 2 bases at V and 5 bases at J, with 13 bases between the two ends. In germline, CDR1 is KGHSH, CDR2 LQKENI. This CDR3 has 14 amino acids. CDR3 sequence (DNA): TGTGCCAGCTCACCATCGGGGGAAGGTAACGAGCAGTACTTC. Its translation: CASSPSGEGNEQYF.

This chain links TRBV4-3 with TRBJ1-2, with 9 bases that match TRBD1. After removal of 4 bases from V and 2 bases from J, the junction contained 2 bases not matched to a gene. CDR3 length equals 14 residues. In germline, CDR1 is LGHNA, CDR2 YSLEER. CDR3 residues: CASSLGQGNYGYTF. The CDR3 DNA sequence: TGCGCCAGCAGCCTCGGACAGGGGAACTATGGCTACACCTTC.

This clone appeared a few times. The chain employs TRBV20-1 and TRBJ2-7, with 8 bases fitting TRBD1. With 6 bases clipped from V and 3 bases from J, the junction kept 1 base outside the gene matches. Germline V gene data show CDR1 as DFQATT and CDR2 as SNEGSKA (reference sequence). CDR3 size: 11 residues. The DNA of the CDR3 is TGCAGTGCCACAGGGGGCTACGAGCAGTACTTC. Residues: CSATGGYEQYF.

The J gene is TRBJ2-7, the V gene TRBV4-1, with 8 positions matching TRBD2. After removal of 4 bases from V and 4 bases from J, the junction contained 9 bases not matched to a gene. This CDR3 region has 15 residues. Germline CDR1 reads MGHRA; CDR2 reads YSYEKL. The CDR3: CASSRTGLEDYEQYF. CDR3 DNA: TGCGCCAGCAGCCGTACGGGACTAGAGGATTACGAGCAGTACTTC.

This clone has a single count. This sequence joins TRBV5-1 and TRBJ2-3; 7 nucleotides line up with TRBD2. Looked up from germline, CDR1 is SGHRS and CDR2 is YFSETQ. The length of the CDR3 is 16 residues. V lost 2 bases to trimming and J lost 7 bases; unmatched junction nucleotides: 13. DNA of the CDR3: TGCGCCAGCAGCTTTGGGGAGGGAGAGTCCCGGAATACGCAGTATTTT. This codes for CASSFGEGESRNTQYF.

The chain recombines TRBV11-2 with TRBJ1-2; D unresolved. The CDR3 covers 13 residues. Trimming took off 1 base at V and 3 bases at J, with 6 bases between the two ends. Germline values: CDR1 SGHAT, CDR2 FQNNGV. CDR3 bases: TGTGCCAGCAGCTTAGCTTCTGACTATGGCTACACCTTC. This codes for CASSLASDYGYTF.